The 3 T cell receptor beta chains below were found in one sample sequenced in a study of glioma-infiltrating T cells after dendritic cell vaccination. The time point denotes: after dendritic cell vaccination, including at tumor progression/relapse. Profiled with immunoSEQ multiplex PCR; TCRdb holds only in-frame clones, not every one. The sample lists about 50,000 clones; over 65% were seen once. This specimen consisted of blood, obtained after dendritic cell vaccination. These receptors came from a human donor with glioblastoma.

J is TRBJ1-2 and V is TRBV5-6, with 7 bases matching TRBD1. Looked up from germline, CDR1 is SGHDT and CDR2 is YYEEEE. The CDR3 spans 15 residues. V was clipped by 4 bases and J by 4 bases; unmatched bases: 10. The CDR3 bases are TGTGCCAGCAGCCCCCGGGACAGAGACTTCTATGGCTACACCTTC. It yields the protein CASSPRDRDFYGYTF.

This rearrangement joins TRBV9 to TRBJ2-3; D gene ambiguous. The CDR3 contains 14 residues. Looked up from germline, CDR1 is SGDLS and CDR2 is YYNGEE. V was trimmed by 0 bases and J by 5 bases, leaving 10 bases between them. CDR3 sequence reads: CASSVEIRGDTQYF. CDR3 bases: TGTGCCAGCAGCGTAGAGATTCGAGGAGATACGCAGTATTTT.

V and J are TRBV9 and TRBJ2-3, with TRBD2 matching 8 bases. The germline V gene encodes CDR1 SGDLS and CDR2 YYNGEE. V lost 6 bases to trimming and J lost 4 bases; unmatched junction nucleotides: 4. The CDR3 has 13 residues. CDR3 loop: CASNGGAPDTQYF. The CDR3 DNA follows: TGTGCCAGCAACGGGGGGGCCCCAGATACGCAGTATTTT.